The 9 T cell receptor beta chains below were found in one sample sequenced in a study of blood T cells in healthy people across ages. Sample-barcoded 5' priming and a J-beta primer mix drove a second PCR of about 6 to 11 cycles. Each CDR3 protein is one row after TCRdb ran MiXCR on the 5' RACE reads. The repertoire holds hundreds of thousands of distinct CDR3 sequences, with 50% to 65% as singletons. Sequencing was performed on blood. All receptors come from an elderly man in good health.

Only a few counts were recorded for this clonotype. The chain has TRBV29-1 and TRBJ2-7; no definite D call. The germline V gene has CDR1 SQVTM and CDR2 ANQGSEA. Trimming cost V 4 bases and J 0 bases, with 4 bases left between them. The CDR3 is 11 residues long. CDR3 residues: CSVVASYEQYF. The CDR3 nucleotides read TGCAGCGTTGTAGCCTCCTACGAGCAGTACTTC.

The chain carries TRBV3-1 and TRBJ2-7; weak D call: TRBD2 (6 bases). V lost 4 bases and J lost 5, with 24 bases in between. The CDR3 contains 17 residues. Germline CDR1 is LGHDT and CDR2 is YNNKEL (reference sequence). DNA of the CDR3: TGTGCCAGCAGCCTTATAGCGGCGGAGGGCCTCCCCCACGAGCAGTACTTC. Protein sequence: CASSLIAAEGLPHEQYF.

This clonotype was picked up a small number of times. This chain joins TRBV7-9 and TRBJ2-7; D unresolved. The CDR3 length is 16 residues. The ends were cut back, 7 bases at V and 0 bases at J, with 19 bases in the middle. CDR1 and CDR2 from the germline V gene are SEHNR and FQNEAQ (reference sequence). The CDR3 loop reads CASIHWVESRSYEQYF. CDR3 nucleotides: TGTGCCAGCATCCACTGGGTCGAGTCCCGCTCCTACGAGCAGTACTTC.

The chain recombines TRBV28 with TRBJ2-5; 11 bases agree with TRBD2. Germline V gene data show CDR1 as MDHEN and CDR2 as SYDVKM. CDR3 length equals 14 residues. Trimming took 3 bases from V and 11 from J; bases not matched to a gene: 8. The CDR3 sequence: CASSFTSGSWEQYF. In nucleotides, the CDR3 is TGTGCCAGCAGTTTCACTAGCGGGAGCTGGGAGCAGTACTTC.

The chain links TRBV2 to TRBJ1-5, with D possibly being TRBD1 (5 bases). Germline V lookup: CDR1 SNHLY, CDR2 FYNNEI. V lost 7 bases and J 0 bases, leaving 10 bases between the germline ends. This CDR3 region has 14 residues. The CDR3 sequence is CASKIGDSNQPQHF. The CDR3 DNA sequence: TGTGCCAGCAAAATAGGGGATAGCAATCAGCCCCAGCATTTT.

This clonotype was seen more than once but under ten times. The chain joins TRBV25-1 to TRBJ2-7; D gene ambiguous. Between the trimmed V and J ends, which lost 1 base and 5 bases, there was a span of 15 bases. Looked up from germline, CDR1 is MGHDK and CDR2 is SYGVNS. The length of the CDR3 is 15 residues. The CDR3 region has the DNA TGTGCCAGCAGTGAATTAACAGACGAGTTTAACGAGCAGTACTTC. It encodes CASSELTDEFNEQYF.

The V and J genes are TRBV9 and TRBJ2-7, with a weak D call TRBD1 (5 bases). CDR1 and CDR2 (germline): SGDLS, YYNGEE. The germline V and J ends were trimmed by 2 bases and 0 bases, with 9 bases remaining between them. This CDR3 is built from 14 residues. The CDR3 DNA sequence: TGTGCCAGCAGCGTTACGGACACCTCCTACGAGCAGTACTTC. This sequence encodes CASSVTDTSYEQYF. Full variable domain (missing parts from reference TRBV9 and TRBJ2-7): DSGVTQTPKHLITATGQRVTLRCSPRSGDLSVYWYQQSLDQGLQFLIQYYNGEERAKGNILERFSAQQFPDLHSELNLSSLELGDSALYFCASSVTDTSYEQYFGPGTRLTVT.

This clonotype was seen a few times. The chain has TRBV6-1 and TRBJ2-4; 8 bases agree with TRBD1. Trimming at V came to 5 bases and at J to 0 bases, leaving 15 bases not matched to a gene. This CDR3 contains 19 residues. The germline gives CDR1 MNHNS, CDR2 SASEGT. The CDR3, as DNA: TGTGCCAGCAGTAAAGAACCGGGACAGGCCAAATTAGCCAAAAACATTCAGTACTTC. It yields the protein CASSKEPGQAKLAKNIQYF.

This chain links TRBV7-9 with TRBJ2-1; 11 bases fit TRBD1. J was trimmed by 6 bases and V by 5 bases; bases with no gene match: 6. Germline assignment: CDR1 SEHNR and CDR2 FQNEAQ (reference sequence). The CDR3 contains 15 residues. The CDR3 nucleotides read TGTGCCAGCAGCCGTCTGGGACAGGGGGGCAATGAGCAGTTCTTC. It yields the protein CASSRLGQGGNEQFF.